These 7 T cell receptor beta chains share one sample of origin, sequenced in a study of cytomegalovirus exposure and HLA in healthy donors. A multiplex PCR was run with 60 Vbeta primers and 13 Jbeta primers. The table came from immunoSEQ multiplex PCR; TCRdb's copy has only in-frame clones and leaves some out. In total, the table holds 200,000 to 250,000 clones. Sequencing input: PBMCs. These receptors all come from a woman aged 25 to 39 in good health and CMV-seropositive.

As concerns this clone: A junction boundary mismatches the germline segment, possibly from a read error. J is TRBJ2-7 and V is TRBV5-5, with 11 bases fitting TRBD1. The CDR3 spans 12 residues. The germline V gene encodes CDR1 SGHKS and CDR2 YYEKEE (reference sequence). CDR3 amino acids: CASSLFGDRGDF. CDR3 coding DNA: TGTGCCAGCAGCTTGTTCGGGGACAGGGGGGACTTC.

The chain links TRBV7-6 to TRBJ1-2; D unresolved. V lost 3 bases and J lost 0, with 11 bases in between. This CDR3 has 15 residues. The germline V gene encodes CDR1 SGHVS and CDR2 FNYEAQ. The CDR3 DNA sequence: TGTGCCAGCAGCTTGAGTGCCTCCGCTAACTATGGCTACACCTTC. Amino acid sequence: CASSLSASANYGYTF.

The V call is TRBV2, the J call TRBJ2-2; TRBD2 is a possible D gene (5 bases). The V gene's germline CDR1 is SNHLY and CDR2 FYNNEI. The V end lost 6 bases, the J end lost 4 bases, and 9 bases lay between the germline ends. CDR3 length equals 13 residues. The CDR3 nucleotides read TGTGCCAGCAGCGCCACTAGCACCGGGGAGCTGTTTTTT. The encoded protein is CASSATSTGELFF.

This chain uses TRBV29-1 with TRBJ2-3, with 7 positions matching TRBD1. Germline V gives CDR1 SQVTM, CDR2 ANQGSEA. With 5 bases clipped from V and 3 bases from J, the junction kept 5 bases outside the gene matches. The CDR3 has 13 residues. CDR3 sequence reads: CSVRDRMTDTQYF. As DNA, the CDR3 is TGCAGCGTTCGGGACAGAATGACAGATACGCAGTATTTT.

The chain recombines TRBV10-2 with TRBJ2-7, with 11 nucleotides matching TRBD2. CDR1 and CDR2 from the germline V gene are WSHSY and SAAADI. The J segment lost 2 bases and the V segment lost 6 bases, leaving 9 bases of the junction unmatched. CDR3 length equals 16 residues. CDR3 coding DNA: TGCGCCAGCAGGGACCCTAGCGGGGGGCAACCCTACGAGCAGTACTTC. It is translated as CASRDPSGGQPYEQYF.

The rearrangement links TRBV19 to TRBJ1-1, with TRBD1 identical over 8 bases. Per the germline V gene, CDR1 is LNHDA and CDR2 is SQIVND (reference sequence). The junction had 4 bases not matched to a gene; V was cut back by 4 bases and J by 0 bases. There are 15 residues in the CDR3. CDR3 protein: CASSNGQGMNTEAFF. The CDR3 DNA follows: TGTGCCAGTAGTAACGGACAGGGCATGAACACTGAAGCTTTCTTT. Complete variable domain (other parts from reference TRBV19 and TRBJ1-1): DGGITQSPKYLFRKEGQNVTLSCEQNLNHDAMYWYRQDPGQGLRLIYYSQIVNDFQKGDIAEGYSVSREKKESFPLTVTSAQKNPTAFYLCASSNGQGMNTEAFFGQGTRLTVV.

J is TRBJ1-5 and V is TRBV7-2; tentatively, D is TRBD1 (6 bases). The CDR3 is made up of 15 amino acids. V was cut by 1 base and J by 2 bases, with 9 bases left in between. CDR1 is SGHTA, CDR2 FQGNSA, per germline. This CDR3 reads CASSLVAGGNQPQHF. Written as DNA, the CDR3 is TGTGCCAGCAGCTTAGTGGCAGGGGGCAATCAGCCCCAGCATTTT. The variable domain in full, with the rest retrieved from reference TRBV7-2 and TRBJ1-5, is GAGVSQSPSNKVTEKGKDVELRCDPISGHTALYWYRQSLGQGLEFLIYFQGNSAPDKSGLPSDRFSAERTGGSVSTLTIQRTQQEDSAVYLCASSLVAGGNQPQHFGDGTRLSIL.